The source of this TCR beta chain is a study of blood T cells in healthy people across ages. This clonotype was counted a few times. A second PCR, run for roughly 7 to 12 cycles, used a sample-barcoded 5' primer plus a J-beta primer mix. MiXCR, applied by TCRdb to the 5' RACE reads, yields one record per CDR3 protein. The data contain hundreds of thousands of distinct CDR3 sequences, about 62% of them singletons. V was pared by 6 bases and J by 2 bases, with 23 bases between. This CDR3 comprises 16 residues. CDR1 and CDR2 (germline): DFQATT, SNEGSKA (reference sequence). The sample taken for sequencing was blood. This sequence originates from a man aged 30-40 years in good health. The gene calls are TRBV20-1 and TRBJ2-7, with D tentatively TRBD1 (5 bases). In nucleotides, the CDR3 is TGCAGTGCCGCTGGACAACGTGGCCGGCCTACCTACGAGCAGTACTTC. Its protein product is CSAAGQRGRPTYEQYF.